Shown below are 7 T cell receptor beta chains from a single sample sequenced in a study of regulatory T cells (dated by TCRdb to the late 2010s). On the study overall, not on this receptor specifically: Hydrophobic residues at CDR3 positions 6 and 7 were enriched in conventional CD4+ T cells from CD3G-deficient patients, suggesting more self-reactive specificities.

Library construction relied on the immunoSEQ multiplex PCR assay. In the multiplex PCR, 52 forward TRBV primers and 13 reverse TRBJ primers were used, and assay-based and computational corrections were applied for amplification bias. TCRdb retrieved this table from immuneACCESS and kept in-frame rearrangements only. Not all clones are present; in checked studies, unresolved V genes account for under half, and no reason is known for the remainder. The sample table lists more than 15,000 clones, around 80% of them with a count of one. Roughly 7.3% of the sample rests with the top ten. Antigen specificity for these receptors is unknown. The sequencing sample was made of conventional CD4+ T cells sorted from blood. These receptors were obtained from a person aged 25 to 45 with CD3G deficiency.

This chain links TRBV6-1 with TRBJ2-1; possibly TRBD1 for D (5 bases). CDR1 MNHNS and CDR2 SASEGT come from the germline V gene. The CDR3 extends over 12 amino acids. Trimming removed 6 bases from V and 4 bases from J, with 7 bases in between. The CDR3 DNA follows: TGTGCCAGCAGGACAGTTTACAATGAGCAGTTCTTC. This gives the protein CASRTVYNEQFF.

This chain uses TRBV28 with TRBJ2-5, with 9 positions matching TRBD1. The CDR3 contains 17 residues. The junction had 15 bases not matched to a gene; V was cut back by 5 bases and J by 5 bases. CDR1 is MDHEN and CDR2 is SYDVKM in the germline V gene. CDR3 loop: CASSSSRTGGFGETQYF. The DNA of the CDR3 is TGTGCCAGCAGTAGCTCGCGTACAGGGGGCTTCGGGGAGACCCAGTACTTC.

For the CDR3, the DNA is TGTGCCAGCAGCTTAGGTTCCCCGGCGGGAAGGACAGATACGCAGTATTTT. Protein: CASSLGSPAGRTDTQYF. The chain has TRBV11-2 and TRBJ2-3; tentatively, D is TRBD2 (6 bases). The germline V gene has CDR1 SGHAT and CDR2 FQNNGV. V shed 1 base and J shed 3 bases, with 17 bases lying between them. This CDR3 region has 17 residues.

This chain links TRBV6-1 with TRBJ1-2; D call uncertain. This CDR3 has 13 residues. Germline loops: CDR1 MNHNS, CDR2 SASEGT. The V and J ends lost 2 bases and 6 bases respectively, with 10 bases between them. The CDR3 nucleotides read TGTGCCAGCAGTGAAAGGGCAGTTGATGGCTACACCTTC. It specifies CASSERAVDGYTF.

The CDR3 is CASSLDWSGAKNIQYF. CDR3 nucleotides: TGTGCCAGCAGCTTAGATTGGTCAGGGGCCAAAAACATTCAGTACTTC. The chain couples TRBV11-2 to TRBJ2-4, with a possible D match to TRBD1 (5 bases). V lost 0 bases, J lost 1 base, and 10 bases lay in between. In germline, CDR1 is SGHAT, CDR2 FQNNGV. The CDR3 is 16 residues long. The variable domain in full, completed from reference TRBV11-2 and TRBJ2-4, reads EAGVAQSPRYKIIEKRQSVAFWCNPISGHATLYWYQQILGQGPKLLIQFQNNGVVDDSQLPKDRFSAERLKGVDSTLKIQPAKLEDSAVYLCASSLDWSGAKNIQYFGAGTRLSVL.

The chain carries TRBV6-1 and TRBJ2-7; D is perhaps TRBD1 or TRBD2 (6 bases each). Germline-derived CDR1 and CDR2 are MNHNS and SASEGT. The CDR3 extends over 14 amino acids. Deletions cut 3 bases from V and 4 bases from J, with 13 bases between. The CDR3 here is CASSDRGLSYEQYF. The DNA of the CDR3 is TGTGCCAGCAGTGACAGGGGACTTTCTTACGAGCAGTACTTC.

The rearrangement uses TRBV10-3 and TRBJ2-7, with no clear D. From germline, CDR1 is ENHRY and CDR2 SYGVKD. The CDR3 has 13 amino acids. Trimming pared 6 bases from V and 2 bases from J, leaving 11 bases between. Here the CDR3 DNA reads TGTGCCATCAGGGAAGACATCGCCTACGAGCAGTACTTC. Translating it yields CAIREDIAYEQYF.